These 8 T cell receptor beta chains came from one sample sequenced in a study of T cells in Graves' hyperthyroidism and ophthalmopathy. RNA transcripts gave rise to amplified TCR beta CDR3 regions. The TCR CDR3 was amplified in a first-round RT-PCR using the HTBI primer set. MiXCR, applied by TCRdb to the multiplex PCR reads, yields one record per CDR3 protein. The top ten clones hold around 7.7% of a sample with 700,000 or so distinct CDR3 sequences, over 15% of them seen once. The sample comprised blood. Every receptor here comes from a man between 18 and 35 years old with Graves' hyperthyroidism.

This clonotype has a count of ten or more. The CDR3 here is CSASSGRAANEQFF. For the CDR3, the DNA is TGCAGTGCTAGTAGTGGGAGGGCCGCAAATGAGCAGTTCTTC. V gene TRBV20-1 combines with J gene TRBJ2-1, with TRBD2 matching 7 bases. The CDR3 consists of 14 residues. CDR1 and CDR2 (germline): DFQATT, SNEGSKA (reference sequence). The ends lost 3 bases at V and 7 bases at J; junction bases unmatched: 9.

This clonotype showed up many times. The CDR3 loop reads CASSPSWDQPQHF. CDR3 DNA: TGTGCCAGCTCACCGAGCTGGGATCAGCCCCAGCATTTT. The chain employs TRBV18 and TRBJ1-5; D gene unclear. V was shortened by 3 bases and J by 5 bases, with 8 bases between the two germline ends. Germline V lookup: CDR1 KGHSH, CDR2 LQKENI. The CDR3 totals 13 residues.

V and J are TRBV28 and TRBJ2-7; 13 bases agree with TRBD2. The trim removed 3 bases at V and 1 base at J, leaving 6 bases unmatched. The CDR3 length is 17 residues. Per germline, CDR1 MDHEN and CDR2 SYDVKM. CDR3 residues: CASSFVTSGRPSYEQYF. Here the CDR3 DNA reads TGTGCCAGCAGTTTTGTGACTAGCGGGAGGCCATCCTACGAGCAGTACTTC.

The rearrangement links TRBV6-1 to TRBJ2-2; D assignment may be TRBD1 or TRBD2 (5 bases each). The CDR3 runs 14 residues. V gave up 6 bases and J gave up 5 bases, with 13 bases separating them. Germline V CDR1 and CDR2: MNHNS, SASEGT. The CDR3 region has the DNA TGTGCCAGCAGACGGGACCCTTTAACCGGGGAGCTGTTTTTT. Protein sequence: CASRRDPLTGELFF.

This clonotype occurred a few times. The genes are TRBV9 and TRBJ2-3; possibly TRBD2 for D (5 bases). Germline values: CDR1 SGDLS, CDR2 YYNGEE. The CDR3 has 15 amino acids. V was clipped by 0 bases and J by 5 bases, with 13 bases between them. The CDR3 DNA follows: TGTGCCAGCAGCGTAGGACTTCTAGAGGGAGATACGCAGTATTTT. Translating gives CASSVGLLEGDTQYF. The variable domain in full, completed from reference TRBV9 and TRBJ2-3, reads DSGVTQTPKHLITATGQRVTLRCSPRSGDLSVYWYQQSLDQGLQFLIQYYNGEERAKGNILERFSAQQFPDLHSELNLSSLELGDSALYFCASSVGLLEGDTQYFGPGTRLTVL.

This clonotype has ten or more counts. The genes are TRBV7-3 and TRBJ2-1; D is undetermined. The V end lost 1 base, the J end lost 7 bases, and 8 bases lay between the germline ends. This CDR3 spans 13 amino acids. Looked up from germline, CDR1 is SGHTA and CDR2 is FQGTGA. CDR3 DNA sequence: TGTGCCAGCAGCTTAATCCCAGAGAATGAGCAGTTCTTC. Protein sequence: CASSLIPENEQFF.

This clonotype was counted between two and nine times. The chain is built from TRBV4-2 and TRBJ1-1; 7 bases agree with TRBD1. The V segment lost 7 bases and the J segment 0 bases; nucleotides outside the gene matches: 5. The germline gives CDR1 LGHNA, CDR2 YNFKEQ. The CDR3 consists of 14 residues. CDR3 amino acids: CASTIDRVNTEAFF. The CDR3 DNA follows: TGTGCCAGCACCATTGACAGGGTGAACACTGAAGCTTTCTTT.

In this sample, this clonotype turned up many times. This chain links TRBV12-3 or TRBV12-4 with TRBJ1-1; D unresolved. The V end was cut by 5 bases, the J end by 6 bases, with 19 bases between. The CDR3 is 15 amino acids. The CDR3 sequence is CASSPRVTWSAEAFF. The CDR3 DNA is TGTGCCAGCAGTCCACGCGTGACATGGAGCGCTGAAGCTTTCTTT.